This paragraph reports one T cell receptor (beta chain). The antigen is unknown. This entry is derived from a study of cytomegalovirus exposure and HLA in healthy donors. Turning to the study itself: Findings of an earlier analysis included over 95 million unique TCR beta sequences from some 200 million T cells. Study results and limitations: Generally TCR sequences proved uncommon, though certain public TCRs appeared in numerous donors. In an earlier analysis, about 87% or about 30%: the productive usage of most TCR beta V segments.

Primers included in the PCR were 60 Vbeta and 13 Jbeta primers. Repertoires were generated with immunoSEQ multiplex PCR, while TCRdb's copy carries only in-frame clones and drops some. The sample has approximately 130,000 clones; 70% to 75% are singletons. The length of the CDR3 is 15 residues. Unmatched junction bases numbered 7, after V lost 3 bases and J lost 3 bases. CDR1 and CDR2 from the germline V gene are SGDLS and YYNGEE. Source material: PBMCs. The chain combines TRBV9 with TRBJ2-7; 9 nucleotides line up with TRBD1. This TCR was sampled from a man aged 25 to 45 in good health and CMV-seronegative. DNA for the CDR3: TGTGCCAGCAGCGCTGGGACAGGGAGTTTCTACGAGCAGTACTTC. Translated: CASSAGTGSFYEQYF.